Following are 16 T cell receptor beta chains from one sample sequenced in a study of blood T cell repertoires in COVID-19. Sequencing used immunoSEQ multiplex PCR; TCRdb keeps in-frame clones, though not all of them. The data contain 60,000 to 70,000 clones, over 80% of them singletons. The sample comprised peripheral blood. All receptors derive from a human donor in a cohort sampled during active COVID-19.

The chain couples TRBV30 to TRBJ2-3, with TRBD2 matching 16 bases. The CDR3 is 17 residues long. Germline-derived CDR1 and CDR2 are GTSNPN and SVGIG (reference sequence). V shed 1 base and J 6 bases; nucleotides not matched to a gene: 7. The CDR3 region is CAWSAGLAGGSGDTQYF. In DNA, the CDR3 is TGTGCCTGGAGTGCGGGACTAGCGGGGGGGAGCGGGGATACGCAGTATTTT.

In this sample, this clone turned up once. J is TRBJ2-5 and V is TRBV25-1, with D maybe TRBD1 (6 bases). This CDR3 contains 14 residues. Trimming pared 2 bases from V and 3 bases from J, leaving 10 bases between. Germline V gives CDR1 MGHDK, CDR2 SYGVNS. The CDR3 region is CASSERYREETQYF. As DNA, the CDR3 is TGTGCCAGCAGTGAACGATACAGGGAAGAGACCCAGTACTTC. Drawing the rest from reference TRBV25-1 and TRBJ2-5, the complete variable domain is EADIYQTPRYLVIGTGKKITLECSQTMGHDKMYWYQQDPGMELHLIHYSYGVNSTEKGDLSSESTVSRIRTEHFPLTLESARPSHTSQYLCASSERYREETQYFGPGTRLLVL.

The CDR3 region is CASIGLAETGTQYF. In nucleotides, the CDR3 is TGTGCCAGCATAGGCCTAGCGGAGACAGGGACCCAGTACTTC. The V call is TRBV2, the J call TRBJ2-5; D might be TRBD2 (7 bases). V lost 7 bases to trimming and J lost 7 bases, with 19 bases between them. Looked up from germline, CDR1 is SNHLY and CDR2 is FYNNEI. The CDR3 length is 14 residues.

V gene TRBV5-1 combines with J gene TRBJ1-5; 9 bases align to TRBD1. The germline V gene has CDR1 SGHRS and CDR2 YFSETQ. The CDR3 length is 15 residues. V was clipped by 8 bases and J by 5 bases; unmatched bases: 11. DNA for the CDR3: TGCGCCAGTTCCCTCAGGACAGGGGCCGATCAGCCCCAGCATTTT. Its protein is CASSLRTGADQPQHF.

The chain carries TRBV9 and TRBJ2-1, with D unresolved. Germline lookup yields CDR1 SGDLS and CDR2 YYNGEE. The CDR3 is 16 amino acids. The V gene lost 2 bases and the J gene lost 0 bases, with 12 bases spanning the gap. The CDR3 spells CASSVGRQSSYNEQFF. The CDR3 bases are TGTGCCAGCAGCGTCGGCAGGCAAAGCTCCTACAATGAGCAGTTCTTC. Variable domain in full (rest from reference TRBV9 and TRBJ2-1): DSGVTQTPKHLITATGQRVTLRCSPRSGDLSVYWYQQSLDQGLQFLIQYYNGEERAKGNILERFSAQQFPDLHSELNLSSLELGDSALYFCASSVGRQSSYNEQFFGPGTRLTVL.

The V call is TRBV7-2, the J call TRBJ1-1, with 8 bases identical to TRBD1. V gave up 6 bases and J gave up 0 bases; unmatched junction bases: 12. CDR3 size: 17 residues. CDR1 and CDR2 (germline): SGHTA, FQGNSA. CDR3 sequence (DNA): TGTGCCAGCAGACGAGGACAGGGTGGAAGTGTGAACACTGAAGCTTTCTTT. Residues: CASRRGQGGSVNTEAFF.

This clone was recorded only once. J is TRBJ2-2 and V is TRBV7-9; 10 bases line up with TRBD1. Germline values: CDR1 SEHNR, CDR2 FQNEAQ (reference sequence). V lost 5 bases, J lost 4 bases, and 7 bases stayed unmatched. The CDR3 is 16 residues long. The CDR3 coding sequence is TGTGCCAGCAGCGTACGGACAGGGGGATCCACCGGGGAGCTGTTTTTT. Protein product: CASSVRTGGSTGELFF.

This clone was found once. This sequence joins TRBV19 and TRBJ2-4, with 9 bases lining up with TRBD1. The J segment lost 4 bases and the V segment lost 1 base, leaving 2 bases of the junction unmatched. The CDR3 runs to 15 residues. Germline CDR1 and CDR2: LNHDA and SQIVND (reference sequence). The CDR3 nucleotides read TGTGCCAGTAGTATAGGACAGGGGGTAAAAAACATTCAGTACTTC. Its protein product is CASSIGQGVKNIQYF.

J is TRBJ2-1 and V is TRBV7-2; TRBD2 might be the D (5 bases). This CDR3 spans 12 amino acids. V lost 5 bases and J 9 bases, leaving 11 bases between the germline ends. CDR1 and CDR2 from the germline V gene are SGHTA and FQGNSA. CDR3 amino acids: CASSPTAGEQFF. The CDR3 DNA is TGTGCCAGCAGCCCCACGGCGGGTGAGCAGTTCTTC.

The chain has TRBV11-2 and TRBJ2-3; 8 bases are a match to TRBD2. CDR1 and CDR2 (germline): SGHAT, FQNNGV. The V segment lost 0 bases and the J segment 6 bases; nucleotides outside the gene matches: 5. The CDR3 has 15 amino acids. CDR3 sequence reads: CASSLEGTRVDTQYF. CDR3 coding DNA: TGTGCCAGCAGCTTAGAAGGGACTAGGGTCGATACGCAGTATTTT.

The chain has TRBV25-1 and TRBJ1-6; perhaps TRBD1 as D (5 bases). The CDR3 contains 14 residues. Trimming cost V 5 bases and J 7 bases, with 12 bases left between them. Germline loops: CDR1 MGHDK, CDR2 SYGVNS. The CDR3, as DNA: TGTGCCAGCAGTCCCGCAGGGCGGAATTCACCCCTCCACTTT. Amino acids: CASSPAGRNSPLHF.

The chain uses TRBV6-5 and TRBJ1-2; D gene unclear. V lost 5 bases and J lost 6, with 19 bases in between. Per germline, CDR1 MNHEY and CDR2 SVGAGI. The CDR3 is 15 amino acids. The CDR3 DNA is TGTGCCAGCAGTCCGGGGATCGTGGGATGGCATGGCTACACCTTC. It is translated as CASSPGIVGWHGYTF.

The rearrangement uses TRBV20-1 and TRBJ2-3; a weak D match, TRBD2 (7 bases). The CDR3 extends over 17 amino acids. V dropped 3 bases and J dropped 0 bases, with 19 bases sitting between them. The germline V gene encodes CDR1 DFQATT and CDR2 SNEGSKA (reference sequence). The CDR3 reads CSASTLTGGPSTDTQYF. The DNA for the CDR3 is TGCAGTGCTAGTACTCTAACGGGGGGCCCGAGCACAGATACGCAGTATTTT.

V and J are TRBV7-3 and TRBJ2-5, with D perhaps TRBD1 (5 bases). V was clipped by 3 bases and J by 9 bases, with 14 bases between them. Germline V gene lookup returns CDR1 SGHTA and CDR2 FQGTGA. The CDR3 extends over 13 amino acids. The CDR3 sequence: CASSFRAEGAQYF. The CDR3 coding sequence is TGTGCCAGCAGCTTCCGGGCCGAAGGGGCCCAGTACTTC.

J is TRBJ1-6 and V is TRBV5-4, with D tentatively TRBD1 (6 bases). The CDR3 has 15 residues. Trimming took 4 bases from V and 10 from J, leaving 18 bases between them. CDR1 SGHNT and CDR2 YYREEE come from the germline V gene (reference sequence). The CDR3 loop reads CASSDNRASRSPLHF. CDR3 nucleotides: TGTGCCAGCAGCGACAACAGGGCAAGTCGATCACCCCTCCACTTT.

The CDR3 spells CASSLEIGTGELFF. CDR3 DNA: TGTGCCAGCAGCTTGGAGATTGGCACCGGGGAGCTGTTTTTT. The chain employs TRBV11-3 and TRBJ2-2; no clear D. The CDR3 length is 14 residues. Germline-derived CDR1 and CDR2 are SGHNT and YENEEA. Trimming shortened V by 3 bases and J by 4 bases, and 9 bases separated the two germline ends.